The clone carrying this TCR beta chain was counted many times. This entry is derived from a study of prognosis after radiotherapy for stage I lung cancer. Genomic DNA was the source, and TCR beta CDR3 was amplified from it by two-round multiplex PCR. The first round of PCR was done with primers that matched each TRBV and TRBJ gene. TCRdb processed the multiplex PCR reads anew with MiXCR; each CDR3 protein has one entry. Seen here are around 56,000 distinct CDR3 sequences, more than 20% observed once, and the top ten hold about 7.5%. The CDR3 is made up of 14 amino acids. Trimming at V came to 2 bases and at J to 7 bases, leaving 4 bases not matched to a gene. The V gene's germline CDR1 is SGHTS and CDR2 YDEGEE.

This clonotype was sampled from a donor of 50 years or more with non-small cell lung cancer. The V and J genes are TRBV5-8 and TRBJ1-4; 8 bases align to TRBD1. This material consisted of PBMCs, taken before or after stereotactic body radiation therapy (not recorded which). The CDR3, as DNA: TGTGCCAGCAGCTTCAGGGGGCTTAGTGAAAAACTGTTTTTT. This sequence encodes CASSFRGLSEKLFF.